The next 9 T cell receptor beta chains were all read from a single sample in a study of metastatic and nonmetastatic thyroid tumors. Every patient was untreated before thyroid surgery. Through MiXCR, TCRdb re-clonotyped the PCR reads. The sample shows tens of thousands of clones, more than 20% of them seen only once. The sequenced sample was blood. These TCRs come from a female donor with papillary thyroid cancer or a benign thyroid nodule (not recorded which). Some clones in this sample may be carry-over from other donors' samples.

This sequence joins TRBV20-1 and TRBJ2-1, with D uncertain. This CDR3 contains 17 residues. Germline CDR1 is DFQATT and CDR2 is SNEGSKA (reference sequence). V was trimmed by 0 bases and J by 0 bases, leaving 15 bases between them. CDR3 amino acids: CSAREKLVVSSYNEQFF. In DNA, the CDR3 is TGCAGTGCTAGAGAGAAACTGGTGGTGAGCTCCTACAATGAGCAGTTCTTC.

The table lists this clone with a few counts. The gene calls are TRBV20-1 and TRBJ2-5; 11 bases fit TRBD2. From germline, CDR1 is DFQATT and CDR2 SNEGSKA (reference sequence). CDR3 length equals 15 residues. V was clipped by 0 bases and J by 2 bases; unmatched bases: 2. In DNA, the CDR3 is TGCAGTGCTAGAGAGGGACTAGCGGTACAAGAGACCCAGTACTTC. Translated, it gives CSAREGLAVQETQYF.

This clone showed up many times. The chain employs TRBV7-3 and TRBJ2-1; D is perhaps TRBD2 (6 bases). Trimming took 4 bases from V and 6 from J, leaving 13 bases between them. This CDR3 spans 14 amino acids. Germline V gives CDR1 SGHTA, CDR2 FQGTGA. CDR3 residues: CASSYIPTSNEQFF. The CDR3 coding sequence is TGTGCCAGCAGCTATATCCCGACTAGCAATGAGCAGTTCTTC.

There are a few counts of this clone. V gene TRBV24-1 combines with J gene TRBJ1-1, with D possibly matching TRBD1 (5 bases). Germline V CDR1 and CDR2: KGHDR, SFDVKD. V lost 1 base, J lost 4 bases, and 6 bases lay in between. CDR3 length equals 13 residues. The CDR3 coding sequence is TGTGCCACCAGTGATTTTGGGGGCACTGAAGCTTTCTTT. Protein product: CATSDFGGTEAFF.

In this sample, this clone turned up many times. The chain carries TRBV7-9 and TRBJ2-1; D is uncertain. The CDR3 spans 11 residues. V lost 3 bases and J 9 bases, leaving 6 bases between the germline ends. Germline lookup yields CDR1 SEHNR and CDR2 FQNEAQ (reference sequence). Written as DNA, the CDR3 is TGTGCCAGCAGCTTTAGCACTGAGCAGTTCTTC. Protein sequence: CASSFSTEQFF.

CDR3 in amino acids: CASSDLAGVAYNEQFF. In DNA form, the CDR3 reads TGTGCCAGCAGTGACCTAGCGGGGGTTGCATACAATGAGCAGTTCTTC. The rearrangement uses TRBV6-1 and TRBJ2-1, with 10 bases aligning to TRBD2. Germline V lookup: CDR1 MNHNS, CDR2 SASEGT. This CDR3 region has 16 residues. Trimming removed 3 bases from V and 4 bases from J; junction bases left unmatched: 6.

This clone counts as medium-sized. The gene calls are TRBV5-1 and TRBJ2-7; 11 nucleotides line up with TRBD1. The junction had 4 bases not matched to a gene; V was cut back by 0 bases and J by 2 bases. Germline CDR1 is SGHRS and CDR2 is YFSETQ. The CDR3 is made up of 16 amino acids. CDR3 DNA sequence: TGCGCCAGCAGCTTGGGTTGGGACAGGGGGACCTACGAGCAGTACTTC. Translation: CASSLGWDRGTYEQYF.

This clone occurred many times. The chain employs TRBV10-2 and TRBJ2-2, with TRBD2 matching over 9 bases. Losses at the gene ends were 2 bases for V and 5 bases for J; bases not matched to a gene: 6. CDR1 is WSHSY and CDR2 is SAAADI in the germline V gene. CDR3 size: 16 residues. The CDR3 spells CASSEALAGVTGELFF. DNA of the CDR3: TGCGCCAGCAGTGAGGCATTAGCGGGAGTAACCGGGGAGCTGTTTTTT.

The sample holds many counts of this clone. The chain recombines TRBV14 with TRBJ2-1; TRBD2 aligns across 14 bases. V was clipped by 4 bases and J by 8 bases; unmatched bases: 13. Germline V gives CDR1 SGHDN, CDR2 FVKESK. The CDR3 contains 18 residues. CDR3 sequence: CASSPPRLAGGPIHEQFF. Here the CDR3 DNA reads TGTGCCAGCAGCCCCCCTAGACTAGCGGGAGGGCCGATCCATGAGCAGTTCTTC.